The sequence of this TCR beta chain was determined in a study of blood T cell repertoires in COVID-19. Study-level information: From the United States, Italy and Spain came samples of acute and convalescent COVID-19.

The method was immunoSEQ multiplex PCR; TCRdb's version includes in-frame clones alone and lacks a portion of them. The sample has about 270,000 clones, 81% seen once. Germline CDR1 and CDR2: MNHEY and SVGAGI. The CDR3 loop spans 15 amino acids. V dropped 4 bases and J dropped 7; count of bases not matched to a gene: 8. The sample comprised peripheral blood. The chain is built from TRBV6-5 and TRBJ1-4; 8 nucleotides align to TRBD1. The receptor comes from a woman aged 55-69 years with active or convalescent COVID-19. CDR3 sequence (DNA): TGTGCCAGCAGTTCCCAGGGGGCGTATAGTGAAAAACTGTTTTTT. This translates into CASSSQGAYSEKLFF.